These 17 T cell receptor beta chains came from one sample sequenced in a study of CXCR3-negative and CXCR3-positive naive CD8 T cells. 5' RACE that incorporated UMI labels was used to prepare the TRB cDNA libraries. TCRdb re-called the 5' RACE reads; every CDR3 protein appears as one record, without DNA. This sample lists about 53,000 distinct CDR3 sequences; its ten largest clones have 0.4% to 0.5%. Sequenced: naive CXCR3- CD8+ T cells from blood. Indicated subset: CD45RO-CCR7+CD27+CD95- naive CD8+ T cells lacking CXCR3 (TNR3-). Receptors originate from a human donor in good health. Some clones in this sample may be carry-over from other donors' samples.

The V gene is TRBV28, the J gene TRBJ1-1. The CDR3 loop spans 12 amino acids. CDR1 is MDHEN and CDR2 is SYDVKM in the germline V gene. CDR3 sequence reads: CATGREYTEAFF.

The chain uses TRBV27 and TRBJ2-7; TCRdb's D call, TRBD1, is unchecked because there is no DNA. Germline CDR1 is MNHEY and CDR2 is SMNVEV (reference sequence). The CDR3 length is 15 residues. The CDR3 sequence is CASSPGGQAAYEQYF.

The J gene is TRBJ2-3, the V gene TRBV7-2; the D call of TRBD2 rests on TCRdb alone, since no DNA is present to check it. Germline V gives CDR1 SGHTA, CDR2 FQGNSA. CDR3 length: 16 residues. CDR3 sequence reads: CASSRSSGPATDTQYF.

The V call is TRBV12-3 or TRBV12-4, the J call TRBJ2-5; TCRdb returns TRBD1, unconfirmable since there is no DNA. The CDR3 has 15 amino acids. CDR3 sequence: CASSRAAGAGETQYF.

The chain links TRBV6-2 or TRBV6-3 to TRBJ2-7; the D gene TCRdb calls, TRBD2, cannot be checked with no DNA. Looked up from germline, CDR1 is MNHEY and CDR2 is SVGEGT. The CDR3 spans 17 residues. The CDR3 sequence: CASSYDSASGGSDEQYF.

This chain links TRBV4-1 with TRBJ2-7; TCRdb calls TRBD1, which cannot be checked without DNA. The germline V gene encodes CDR1 MGHRA and CDR2 YSYEKL. The length of the CDR3 is 14 residues. CDR3 sequence reads: CASSPTGTGSEQYF.

The chain combines TRBV12-3 or TRBV12-4 with TRBJ1-1. The CDR3 contains 13 residues. The CDR3 sequence is CASSLNPGLEAFF.

CDR3 sequence reads: CASSSPWTQVTYEQYF. The chain links TRBV28 to TRBJ2-7; TCRdb outputs TRBD1, but without DNA this stays unchecked. Germline CDR1 MDHEN, CDR2 SYDVKM. This CDR3 comprises 16 residues.

CDR3 sequence: CATSRDRESGNTGELFF. The rearrangement links TRBV15 to TRBJ2-2. Germline CDR1 and CDR2: LNHNV and YYDKDF (reference sequence). The CDR3 runs to 17 residues. The variable domain in full, completed from reference TRBV15 and TRBJ2-2, reads DAMVIQNPRYQVTQFGKPVTLSCSQTLNHNVMYWYQQKSSQAPKLLFHYYDKDFNNEADTPDNFQSRRPNTSFCFLDIRSPGLGDTAMYLCATSRDRESGNTGELFFGEGSRLTVL.

V is TRBV4-3 and J is TRBJ1-1; checking the TCRdb D call of TRBD1 is not possible without DNA. CDR3 size: 15 residues. Germline V gives CDR1 LGHNA, CDR2 YSLEER. The CDR3 region is CASSQDRGQGTEAFF.

This chain links TRBV11-3 with TRBJ2-5; checking the TCRdb D call of TRBD2 is not possible without DNA. This CDR3 spans 18 amino acids. Germline loops: CDR1 SGHNT, CDR2 YENEEA. The CDR3 spells CASSSHRPSGGVQETQYF.

This chain links TRBV4-3 with TRBJ1-1. The CDR3 loop spans 14 amino acids. The germline V gene has CDR1 LGHNA and CDR2 YSLEER. This chain's CDR3 is CASSQDLEHTEAFF.

The chain couples TRBV6-5 to TRBJ1-1; checking the TCRdb D call of TRBD1 is not possible without DNA. CDR3 size: 13 residues. Germline assignment: CDR1 MNHEY and CDR2 SVGAGI. CDR3 in amino acids: CASSYSDSSEAFF.

This chain uses TRBV12-3 or TRBV12-4 with TRBJ1-2; the D call of TRBD1 rests on TCRdb alone, since no DNA is present to check it. The CDR3 is 15 amino acids. The chain's CDR3 is CASNTLGQGNYGYTF.

The CDR3 is CASSQDREDGYTF. This chain joins TRBV6-5 and TRBJ1-2; TCRdb outputs TRBD1, but without DNA this stays unchecked. CDR1 is MNHEY and CDR2 is SVGAGI in the germline V gene. The CDR3 totals 13 residues.

This chain uses TRBV7-2 with TRBJ1-5; TCRdb indicates TRBD1, and absent DNA this call remains unverified. CDR1 and CDR2 from the germline V gene are SGHTA and FQGNSA. The CDR3 totals 15 residues. This CDR3 reads CASSLGQGSNQPQHF.

V gene TRBV6-2 or TRBV6-3 combines with J gene TRBJ1-5; the D call of TRBD1 rests on TCRdb alone, since no DNA is present to check it. CDR1 is MNHEY, CDR2 SVGEGT, per germline. The CDR3 covers 15 residues. The CDR3 here is CASSYSGQGLKPQHF.